The entry that follows covers one T cell receptor (beta chain) sequence. The table came from immunoSEQ multiplex PCR; TCRdb's copy has only in-frame clones and leaves some out. The data show about 97,000 clones, 95% to 96% seen once. These data come from a study of technical replicates of blood from a few donors. The V gene's germline CDR1 is MDHEN and CDR2 SYDVKM. With V trimmed by 6 bases and J by 2 bases, 12 bases remained unmatched. The CDR3 is made up of 17 amino acids. The sample consisted of T cells isolated from PBMCs. The sequence derives from a human donor in good health. This sequence joins TRBV28 and TRBJ2-7; 11 bases fit TRBD2. The CDR3 spells CASSPPRTSGSAYEQYF. The CDR3 DNA reads as TGTGCCAGCAGCCCACCTAGAACTAGCGGGAGTGCCTACGAGCAGTACTTC.